The 23 T cell receptor beta chains presented below share a single source sample, sequenced in a study of cytomegalovirus exposure and HLA in healthy donors. The PCR contained 60 Vbeta and 13 Jbeta primers. Using immunoSEQ multiplex PCR, the repertoire was profiled, and TCRdb retains in-frame clones only, with some absent. Among 150,000 to 200,000 clones listed, around 79% were seen once. The sequenced sample was PBMCs. All receptors derive from a woman between 45 and 65 years old in good health and CMV-seronegative.

V usage is TRBV29-1 and J usage is TRBJ1-2, with TRBD1 as a possible D gene (5 bases). The CDR3 loop spans 12 amino acids. Germline values: CDR1 SQVTM, CDR2 ANQGSEA. V lost 3 bases and J lost 2, with 7 bases in between. CDR3 in amino acids: CSVEGQNYGYTF. In nucleotides, the CDR3 is TGCAGCGTTGAGGGGCAGAACTATGGCTACACCTTC. The complete variable domain, with remaining parts taken from reference TRBV29-1 and TRBJ1-2, reads SAVISQKPSRDICQRGTSLTIQCQVDSQVTMMFWYRQQPGQSLTLIATANQGSEATYESGFVIDKFPISRPNLTFSTLTVSNMSPEDSSIYLCSVEGQNYGYTFGSGTRLTVV.

CDR3: CASSVGGANTGELFF. For the CDR3, the DNA is TGTGCCAGCAGCGTAGGGGGGGCGAACACCGGGGAGCTGTTTTTT. The V and J genes are TRBV9 and TRBJ2-2, with D perhaps TRBD2 (6 bases). V was clipped by 0 bases and J by 0 bases, with 6 bases between them. This CDR3 is built from 15 residues. Germline V gene data show CDR1 as SGDLS and CDR2 as YYNGEE.

The chain combines TRBV15 with TRBJ2-4, with TRBD1 as a possible D gene (5 bases). Trimming pared 1 base from V and 6 bases from J, leaving 10 bases between. In germline, CDR1 is LNHNV, CDR2 YYDKDF (reference sequence). CDR3 size: 14 residues. This CDR3 is CATSRVQGSNIQYF. The CDR3 bases are TGTGCCACCAGCAGAGTGCAGGGTTCAAACATTCAGTACTTC.

The sample holds one count of this clone. The V and J genes are TRBV19 and TRBJ2-1; 7 bases are shared with TRBD1. The CDR3 consists of 15 residues. Looked up from germline, CDR1 is LNHDA and CDR2 is SQIVND (reference sequence). V lost 6 bases to trimming and J lost 4 bases; unmatched junction nucleotides: 9. The CDR3 DNA follows: TGTGCCAGTAGCATTCCGGGACAGCTATACAATGAGCAGTTCTTC. It codes for CASSIPGQLYNEQFF.

To note about this clone: Because the CDR3's place on the DNA is in doubt, the DNA is left out and the CDR3 is given as listed by TCRdb. The chain recombines TRBV18 with TRBJ1-1; the D call of TRBD1 is as the table states it, not checked on the DNA. Germline loops: CDR1 KGHSH, CDR2 LQKENI. The CDR3 has 15 amino acids, counting both end residues. The CDR3 loop reads CASSPPSGQGVEAFF.

This sequence joins TRBV11-2 and TRBJ2-7, with 8 bases aligning to TRBD1. The trim removed 5 bases at V and 4 bases at J, leaving 10 bases unmatched. CDR3 length: 15 amino acids. CDR1 is SGHAT and CDR2 is FQNNGV in the germline V gene. CDR3 protein: CASSTPYRGDYEQYF. The DNA for the CDR3 is TGTGCCAGCAGCACACCCTACAGGGGGGATTACGAGCAGTACTTC.

J is TRBJ1-1 and V is TRBV10-3; 8 positions match TRBD1. J was trimmed by 10 bases and V by 4 bases; bases with no gene match: 8. The CDR3 runs to 13 residues. Germline V gives CDR1 ENHRY, CDR2 SYGVKD. For the CDR3, the DNA is TGTGCCATCAGTGTCCAGGGGGCTGGACTAGCTTTCTTT. The encoded protein is CAISVQGAGLAFF.

The chain carries TRBV7-9 and TRBJ2-1, with 9 bases fitting TRBD2. Germline V gene sequence: CDR1 SEHNR, CDR2 FQNEAQ (reference sequence). This CDR3 has 17 amino acids. With 3 bases clipped from V and 5 bases from J, the junction kept 11 bases outside the gene matches. The CDR3 protein is CASSFGSGGPVHNEQFF. The CDR3 coding sequence is TGTGCCAGCAGCTTCGGGAGCGGGGGGCCCGTCCACAATGAGCAGTTCTTC.

This chain links TRBV4-2 with TRBJ1-1; D is ambiguous. The CDR3 contains 14 residues. CDR1 and CDR2 (germline): LGHNA, YNFKEQ. The V end was cut by 4 bases, the J end by 1 base, with 10 bases between. This CDR3 reads CASSPVDKNTEAFF. CDR3 bases: TGTGCCAGCAGCCCCGTCGACAAGAACACTGAAGCTTTCTTT.

The chain joins TRBV4-3 to TRBJ2-1; D is possibly TRBD2 (5 bases). Trimming stripped 3 bases from V and 7 bases from J, with 13 bases between. The CDR3 is 14 residues long. From germline, CDR1 is LGHNA and CDR2 YSLEER. The CDR3 bases are TGCGCCAGCAGCCAGGGGAGAGCGCTGAATGAGCAGTTCTTC. It is translated as CASSQGRALNEQFF.

This clone has just a few counts. J is TRBJ1-5 and V is TRBV6-6, with a weak D call TRBD1 (6 bases). Germline assignment: CDR1 MNHNY and CDR2 SVGAGI (reference sequence). Trimming stripped 11 bases from V and 3 bases from J, with 14 bases between. CDR3 length: 13 residues. The CDR3 reads CASSGQINQPQHF. In DNA form, the CDR3 reads TGTGCCTCATCTGGACAGATCAATCAGCCCCAGCATTTT.

The chain carries TRBV19 and TRBJ2-7; perhaps TRBD2 as D (6 bases). Germline V lookup: CDR1 LNHDA, CDR2 SQIVND (reference sequence). V was trimmed by 3 bases and J by 3 bases, leaving 12 bases between them. The CDR3 has 14 amino acids. The CDR3 sequence is CASSIGGRNYEQYF. The DNA for the CDR3 is TGTGCCAGTAGTATTGGGGGGAGGAACTACGAGCAGTACTTC.

V gene TRBV12-5 combines with J gene TRBJ2-7; D remains ambiguous. The V and J ends lost 0 bases and 6 bases respectively, with 6 bases between them. The germline V gene has CDR1 LGHNT and CDR2 FRNRAP. The CDR3 sequence is 12 residues long. The chain's CDR3 is CASGLVLIEQYF. DNA of the CDR3: TGTGCTAGTGGTTTGGTACTAATCGAGCAGTACTTC.

The V gene is TRBV11-2, the J gene TRBJ2-7; 11 bases agree with TRBD2. From germline, CDR1 is SGHAT and CDR2 FQNNGV. The CDR3 contains 14 residues. Trimming took 5 bases from V and 6 from J; bases not matched to a gene: 6. In nucleotides, the CDR3 is TGTGCCAGCAGCGTTGAGCTAGCGGGAGGCGAGCAGTACTTC. Encoded protein: CASSVELAGGEQYF.

This clone has a handful of counts. The rearrangement joins TRBV7-9 to TRBJ2-4; weak D call: TRBD1 (5 bases). V lost 5 bases and J 0 bases, leaving 14 bases between the germline ends. This CDR3 region has 16 residues. The germline gives CDR1 SEHNR, CDR2 FQNEAQ (reference sequence). This chain's CDR3 is CASSLTGAIAKNIQYF. The CDR3 coding sequence is TGTGCCAGCAGCCTCACAGGTGCCATAGCCAAAAACATTCAGTACTTC.

The rearrangement links TRBV28 to TRBJ2-7; 7 bases are a match to TRBD1. The CDR3 sequence is 14 residues long. Germline assignment: CDR1 MDHEN and CDR2 SYDVKM. V was pared by 4 bases and J by 2 bases, with 5 bases of the junction left unmatched. The chain's CDR3 is CASSSLGTAYEQYF. The CDR3 DNA sequence: TGTGCCAGCAGTTCGCTGGGGACAGCCTACGAGCAGTACTTC.

The chain is built from TRBV7-2 and TRBJ2-5; 8 positions agree with TRBD1. This CDR3 contains 16 residues. V lost 0 bases, J lost 9 bases, and 12 bases stayed unmatched. Germline V gives CDR1 SGHTA, CDR2 FQGNSA. In DNA form, the CDR3 reads TGTGCCAGCAGCTTAGCCCCGGGCCAGGGGGCCAGGGCCCAGTACTTC. This translates into CASSLAPGQGARAQYF.

This chain joins TRBV9 and TRBJ2-3; possibly TRBD1 for D (6 bases). Trimming shortened V by 3 bases and J by 4 bases, and 18 bases separated the two germline ends. Germline V CDR1 and CDR2: SGDLS, YYNGEE. This CDR3 spans 16 amino acids. The CDR3: CASSAWTQGFADTQYF. The DNA for the CDR3 is TGTGCCAGCAGCGCGTGGACCCAGGGGTTCGCAGATACGCAGTATTTT.

This clone has a handful of counts. The chain links TRBV4-1 to TRBJ2-7; D is possibly TRBD1 (5 bases). The V and J ends lost 3 bases and 2 bases respectively, with 11 bases between them. CDR3 size: 14 residues. From germline, CDR1 is MGHRA and CDR2 YSYEKL. The CDR3 region has the DNA TGCGCCAGCAGCCAGGGGCTAATCACCTACGAGCAGTACTTC. As protein: CASSQGLITYEQYF.

This clone has more than one count but fewer than ten. The chain links TRBV6-5 to TRBJ2-1; 15 nucleotides agree with TRBD2. The CDR3 consists of 15 residues. Trimming at V came to 5 bases and at J to 5 bases, leaving 1 base not matched to a gene. CDR1 is MNHEY and CDR2 is SVGAGI in the germline V gene. CDR3 region: CASSGLAGGHNEQFF. Here the CDR3 DNA reads TGTGCCAGCAGTGGACTAGCGGGGGGGCACAATGAGCAGTTCTTC.

The chain links TRBV5-6 to TRBJ2-5; TRBD2 matches 10 bases. The CDR3 extends over 15 amino acids. Looked up from germline, CDR1 is SGHDT and CDR2 is YYEEEE. With 4 bases clipped from V and 3 bases from J, the junction kept 6 bases outside the gene matches. The CDR3 nucleotides are TGTGCCAGCAGCCCAGGACTAGCGGTTAAAGAGACCCAGTACTTC. This codes for CASSPGLAVKETQYF.

The V call is TRBV7-2, the J call TRBJ2-4; TRBD1 is a possible D gene (6 bases). The CDR3 totals 16 residues. The ends were cut back, 1 base at V and 8 bases at J, with 18 bases in the middle. From germline, CDR1 is SGHTA and CDR2 FQGNSA. CDR3 sequence (DNA): TGTGCCAGCAGCTTAGTAGGGGCAGGGGTGGGAGACATTCAGTACTTC. Translation gives CASSLVGAGVGDIQYF.

This clone was found a few times. The rearrangement joins TRBV27 to TRBJ1-4; maybe TRBD1 (5 bases). V lost 7 bases, J lost 0 bases, and 18 bases lay in between. This CDR3 is built from 17 residues. Germline V lookup: CDR1 MNHEY, CDR2 SMNVEV (reference sequence). CDR3: CASTFGQGPATNEKLFF. CDR3 nucleotides: TGTGCCAGCACCTTCGGACAAGGGCCCGCAACTAATGAAAAACTGTTTTTT.